Shown below are 12 T cell receptor beta chains from a single sample sequenced in a study of technical replicates of blood from a handful of donors. Assay: immunoSEQ multiplex PCR; the TCRdb copy retains only in-frame clones and omits some. The top ten hold 0.35% to 0.45% of the sample, which has nearly 80,000 clones, 90% to 95% seen once. The sequencing input was T cells isolated from PBMCs. Receptors originate from a human donor in good health.

The CDR3, as DNA: TGCGCCAGCAGCTTGGCCAACTCTCAGGGTACCGGGGAGCTGTTTTTT. Its protein product is CASSLANSQGTGELFF. This sequence joins TRBV5-1 and TRBJ2-2, with a tentative D call TRBD1 (5 bases). CDR3 length: 16 amino acids. The V gene's germline CDR1 is SGHRS and CDR2 YFSETQ. Trimming pared 0 bases from V and 5 bases from J, leaving 14 bases between.

The chain carries TRBV6-5 and TRBJ1-1; TRBD1 agrees at 11 bases. Trimming removed 8 bases from V and 5 bases from J; junction bases left unmatched: 7. Per the germline V gene, CDR1 is MNHEY and CDR2 is SVGAGI. This CDR3 comprises 14 residues. Written as DNA, the CDR3 is TGTGCCAGCGGCCGGGACAGGGGGGAAACTGAAGCTTTCTTT. Translation gives CASGRDRGETEAFF.

The gene calls are TRBV5-4 and TRBJ2-2, with TRBD2 matching 11 bases. The germline V gene encodes CDR1 SGHNT and CDR2 YYREEE (reference sequence). V shed 4 bases and J 2 bases; nucleotides not matched to a gene: 4. The CDR3 runs 16 residues. Here the CDR3 DNA reads TGTGCCAGCAGCGGGGGACTAGCGGTTAACACCGGGGAGCTGTTTTTT. Translating gives CASSGGLAVNTGELFF.

The V and J genes are TRBV30 and TRBJ2-2; 7 bases match TRBD1. This CDR3 region has 13 residues. J was trimmed by 8 bases and V by 3 bases; bases with no gene match: 6. Germline V lookup: CDR1 GTSNPN, CDR2 SVGIG (reference sequence). Here the CDR3 reads CAWRIQGSGELFF. The CDR3 nucleotides are TGTGCCTGGAGAATACAGGGGTCGGGGGAGCTGTTTTTT.

CDR3 amino acids: CASSYSISGSSEAFF. The DNA of the CDR3 is TGTGCCAGCAGTTACTCTATTTCGGGGAGCTCTGAAGCTTTCTTT. This chain uses TRBV6-5 with TRBJ1-1; D gene unclear. Germline CDR1 MNHEY, CDR2 SVGAGI. This CDR3 region has 15 residues. The V and J ends lost 0 bases and 6 bases respectively, with 14 bases between them.

The CDR3 is CASSVELAGELFF. CDR3 DNA: TGTGCCAGCAGCGTGGAGCTGGCCGGGGAGCTGTTTTTT. V gene TRBV9 combines with J gene TRBJ2-2; D gene uncertain. V was shortened by 2 bases and J by 6 bases, with 8 bases between the two germline ends. Germline V gene sequence: CDR1 SGDLS, CDR2 YYNGEE. This CDR3 is 13 amino acids long.

In this sample, this clone turned up once. This chain uses TRBV19 with TRBJ2-7; D might be TRBD2 (5 bases). Germline assignment: CDR1 LNHDA and CDR2 SQIVND (reference sequence). With 5 bases removed from V and 2 bases from J, the gap between germline ends came to 16 bases. The CDR3 contains 15 residues. The CDR3 spells CASSQMPAETYEQYF. CDR3 coding DNA: TGTGCCAGTAGTCAAATGCCAGCGGAGACCTACGAGCAGTACTTC.

The chain is built from TRBV6-5 and TRBJ2-5, with 7 positions matching TRBD2. CDR1 MNHEY and CDR2 SVGAGI come from the germline V gene. The CDR3 loop spans 15 amino acids. Germline trimming cut 3 bases from V and 2 bases from J; bases unmatched to any gene: 6. The CDR3 sequence: CASSYGLAEQETQYF. The CDR3 DNA reads TGTGCCAGCAGTTATGGGCTAGCGGAACAAGAGACCCAGTACTTC.

V usage is TRBV7-9 and J usage is TRBJ2-2, with D perhaps matching TRBD2 (5 bases). Between the trimmed V and J ends, which lost 1 base and 1 base, there was a span of 10 bases. Germline V gene data show CDR1 as SEHNR and CDR2 as FQNEAQ (reference sequence). The CDR3 is 16 amino acids. The CDR3 coding sequence is TGTGCCAGCAGCTTAGGATCCGGGGTGAACACCGGGGAGCTGTTTTTT. This codes for CASSLGSGVNTGELFF.

The chain recombines TRBV6-5 with TRBJ1-1; the match to TRBD1 covers 10 bases. This CDR3 region has 14 residues. V gave up 4 bases and J gave up 5 bases; unmatched junction bases: 4. From germline, CDR1 is MNHEY and CDR2 SVGAGI. The CDR3 DNA sequence: TGTGCCAGCAGTTTGGACAGGGGGGTAACTGAAGCTTTCTTT. Amino acids: CASSLDRGVTEAFF.

This clone turned up a few times. The chain carries TRBV5-5 and TRBJ2-7, with TRBD2 matching 14 bases. Per the germline V gene, CDR1 is SGHKS and CDR2 is YYEKEE (reference sequence). The CDR3 has 16 amino acids. V shed 4 bases, J shed 3 bases, and the junction held 6 bases outside the gene matches. CDR3 sequence reads: CASSTGLAGELYEQYF. The CDR3 DNA follows: TGTGCCAGCAGCACGGGACTAGCGGGAGAGCTCTACGAGCAGTACTTC.

This clone was detected a few times. J is TRBJ1-4 and V is TRBV19; D is undetermined. V was clipped by 5 bases and J by 3 bases, with 10 bases between them. The CDR3 is 14 amino acids. In germline, CDR1 is LNHDA, CDR2 SQIVND (reference sequence). CDR3 sequence (DNA): TGTGCCAGTAGTGGCTTGGAGCCTAATGAAAAACTGTTTTTT. It translates to CASSGLEPNEKLFF.